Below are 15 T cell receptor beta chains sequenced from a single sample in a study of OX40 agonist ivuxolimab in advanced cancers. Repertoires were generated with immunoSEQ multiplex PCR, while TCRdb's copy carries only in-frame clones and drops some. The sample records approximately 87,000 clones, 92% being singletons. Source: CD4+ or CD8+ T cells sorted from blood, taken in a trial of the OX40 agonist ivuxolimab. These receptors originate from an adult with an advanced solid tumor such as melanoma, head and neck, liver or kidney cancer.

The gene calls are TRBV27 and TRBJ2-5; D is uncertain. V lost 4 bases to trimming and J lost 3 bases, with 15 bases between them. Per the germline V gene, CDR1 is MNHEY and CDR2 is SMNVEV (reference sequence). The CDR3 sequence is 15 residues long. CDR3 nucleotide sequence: TGTGCCAGCAGTTGGCGTGGTCTTGTCGAAGAGACCCAGTACTTC. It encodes CASSWRGLVEETQYF.

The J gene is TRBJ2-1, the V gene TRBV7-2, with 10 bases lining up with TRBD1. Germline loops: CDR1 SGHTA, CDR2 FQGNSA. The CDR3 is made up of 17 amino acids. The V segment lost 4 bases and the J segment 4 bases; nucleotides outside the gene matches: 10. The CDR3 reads CASSSLVGTGAYNEQFF. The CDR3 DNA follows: TGTGCCAGCAGCTCTTTAGTCGGGACAGGGGCTTACAATGAGCAGTTCTTC. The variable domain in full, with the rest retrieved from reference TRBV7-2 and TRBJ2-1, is GAGVSQSPSNKVTEKGKDVELRCDPISGHTALYWYRQSLGQGLEFLIYFQGNSAPDKSGLPSDRFSAERTGGSVSTLTIQRTQQEDSAVYLCASSSLVGTGAYNEQFFGPGTRLTVL.

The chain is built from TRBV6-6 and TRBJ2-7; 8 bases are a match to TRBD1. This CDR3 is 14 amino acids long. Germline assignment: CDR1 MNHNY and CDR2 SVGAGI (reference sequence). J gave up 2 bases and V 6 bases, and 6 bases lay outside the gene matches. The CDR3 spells CASSYGQGPYEQYF. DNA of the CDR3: TGTGCCAGCAGCTATGGACAGGGTCCCTACGAGCAGTACTTC.

CDR3: CSVDGLGGSSDEQYF. CDR3 DNA: TGCAGCGTTGACGGACTGGGGGGGTCAAGCGACGAGCAGTACTTC. This chain joins TRBV29-1 and TRBJ2-7; 7 positions agree with TRBD2. V trimming: 3 bases; J trimming: 5 bases; junction bases outside the gene matches: 13. The CDR3 runs to 15 residues. Germline V gene data show CDR1 as SQVTM and CDR2 as ANQGSEA.

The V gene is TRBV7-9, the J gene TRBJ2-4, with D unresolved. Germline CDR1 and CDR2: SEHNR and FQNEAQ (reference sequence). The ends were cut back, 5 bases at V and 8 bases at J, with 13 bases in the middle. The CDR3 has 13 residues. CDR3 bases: TGTGCCAGCAGCCCCATCCTCGGTGACATTCAGTACTTC. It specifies CASSPILGDIQYF.

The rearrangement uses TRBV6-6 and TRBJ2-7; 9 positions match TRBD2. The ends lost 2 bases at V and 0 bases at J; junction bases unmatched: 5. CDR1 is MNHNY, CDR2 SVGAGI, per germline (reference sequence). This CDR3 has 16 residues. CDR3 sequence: CASSYLTSGSSYEQYF. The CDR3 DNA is TGTGCCAGCAGTTACCTGACTAGCGGAAGCTCCTACGAGCAGTACTTC.

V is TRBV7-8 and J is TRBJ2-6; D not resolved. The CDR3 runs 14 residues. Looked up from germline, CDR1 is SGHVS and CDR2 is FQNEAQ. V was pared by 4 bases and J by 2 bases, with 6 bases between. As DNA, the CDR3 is TGTGCCAGCAGCTCCCTGACTGGGGCCAACGTCCTGACTTTC. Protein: CASSSLTGANVLTF.

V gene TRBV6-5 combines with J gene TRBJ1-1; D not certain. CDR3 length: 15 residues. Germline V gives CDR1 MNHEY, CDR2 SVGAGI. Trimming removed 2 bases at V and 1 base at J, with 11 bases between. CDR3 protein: CASSYTGGGNTEAFF. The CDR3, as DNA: TGTGCCAGCAGTTACACTGGCGGCGGGAACACTGAAGCTTTCTTT.

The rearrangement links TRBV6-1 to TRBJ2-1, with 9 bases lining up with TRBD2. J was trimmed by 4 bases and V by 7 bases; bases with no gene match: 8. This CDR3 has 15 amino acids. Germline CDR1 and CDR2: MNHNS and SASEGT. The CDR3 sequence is CASILSGRAYNEQFF. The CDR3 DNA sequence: TGTGCCAGCATACTTAGCGGGAGAGCTTACAATGAGCAGTTCTTC.

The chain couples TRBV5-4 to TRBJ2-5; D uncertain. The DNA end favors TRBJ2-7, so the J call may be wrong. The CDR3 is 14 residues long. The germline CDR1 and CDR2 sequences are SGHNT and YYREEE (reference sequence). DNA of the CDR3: TGTGCCAGCAGCTTGGACACGGTTAACTACGAGCAGTACTTC. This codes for CASSLDTVNYEQYF.

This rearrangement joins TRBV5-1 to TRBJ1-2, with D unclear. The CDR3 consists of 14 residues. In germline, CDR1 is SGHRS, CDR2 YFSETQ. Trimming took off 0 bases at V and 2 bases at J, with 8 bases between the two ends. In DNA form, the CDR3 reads TGCGCCAGCAGCTTGGCCGATACCAACTATGGCTACACCTTC. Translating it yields CASSLADTNYGYTF.

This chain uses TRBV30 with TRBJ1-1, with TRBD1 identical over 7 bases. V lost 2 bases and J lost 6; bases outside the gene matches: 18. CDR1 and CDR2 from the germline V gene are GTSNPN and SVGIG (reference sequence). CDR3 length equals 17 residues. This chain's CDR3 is CAWSYGAPTGWLAEAFF. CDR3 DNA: TGTGCCTGGAGTTACGGGGCCCCGACAGGGTGGTTGGCTGAAGCTTTCTTT.

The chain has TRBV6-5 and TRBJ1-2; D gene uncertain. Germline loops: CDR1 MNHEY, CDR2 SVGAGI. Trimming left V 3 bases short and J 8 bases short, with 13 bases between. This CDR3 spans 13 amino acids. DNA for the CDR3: TGTGCCAGCAGTTATTCACGGGGAGAAGGCTACACCTTC. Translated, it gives CASSYSRGEGYTF.

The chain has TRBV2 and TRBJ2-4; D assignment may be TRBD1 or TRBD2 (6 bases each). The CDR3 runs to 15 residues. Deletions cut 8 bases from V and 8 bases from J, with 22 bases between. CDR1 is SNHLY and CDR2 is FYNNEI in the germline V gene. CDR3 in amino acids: CASQAGRRGWDIQYF. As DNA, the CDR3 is TGTGCCAGCCAAGCAGGCAGGAGGGGGTGGGACATTCAGTACTTC. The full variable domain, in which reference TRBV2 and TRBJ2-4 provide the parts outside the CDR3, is EPEVTQTPSHQVTQMGQEVILRCVPISNHLYFYWYRQILGQKVEFLVSFYNNEISEKSEIFDDQFSVERPDGSNFTLKIRSTKLEDSAMYFCASQAGRRGWDIQYFGAGTRLSVL.

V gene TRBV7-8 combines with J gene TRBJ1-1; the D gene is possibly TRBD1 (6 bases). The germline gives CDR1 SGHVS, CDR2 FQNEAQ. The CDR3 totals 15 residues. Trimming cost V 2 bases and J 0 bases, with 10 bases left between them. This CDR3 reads CASSLRGRMNTEAFF. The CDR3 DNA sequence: TGTGCCAGCAGCTTACGGGGGCGAATGAACACTGAAGCTTTCTTT.